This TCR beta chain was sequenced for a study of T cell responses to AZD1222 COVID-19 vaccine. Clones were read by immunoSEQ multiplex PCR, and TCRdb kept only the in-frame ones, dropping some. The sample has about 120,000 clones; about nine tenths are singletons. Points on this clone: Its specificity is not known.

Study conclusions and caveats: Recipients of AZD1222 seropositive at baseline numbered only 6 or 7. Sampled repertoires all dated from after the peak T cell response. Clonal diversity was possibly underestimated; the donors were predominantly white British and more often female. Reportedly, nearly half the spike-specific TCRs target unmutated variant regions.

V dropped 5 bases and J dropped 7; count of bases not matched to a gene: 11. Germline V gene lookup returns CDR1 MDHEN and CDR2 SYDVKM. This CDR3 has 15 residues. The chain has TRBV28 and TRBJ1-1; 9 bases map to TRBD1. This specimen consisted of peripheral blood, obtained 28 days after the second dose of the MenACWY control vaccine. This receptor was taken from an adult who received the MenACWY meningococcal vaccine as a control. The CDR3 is CASSVGSRDRVEAFF. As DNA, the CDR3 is TGTGCCAGCAGTGTTGGGTCCCGGGACAGGGTTGAAGCTTTCTTT.